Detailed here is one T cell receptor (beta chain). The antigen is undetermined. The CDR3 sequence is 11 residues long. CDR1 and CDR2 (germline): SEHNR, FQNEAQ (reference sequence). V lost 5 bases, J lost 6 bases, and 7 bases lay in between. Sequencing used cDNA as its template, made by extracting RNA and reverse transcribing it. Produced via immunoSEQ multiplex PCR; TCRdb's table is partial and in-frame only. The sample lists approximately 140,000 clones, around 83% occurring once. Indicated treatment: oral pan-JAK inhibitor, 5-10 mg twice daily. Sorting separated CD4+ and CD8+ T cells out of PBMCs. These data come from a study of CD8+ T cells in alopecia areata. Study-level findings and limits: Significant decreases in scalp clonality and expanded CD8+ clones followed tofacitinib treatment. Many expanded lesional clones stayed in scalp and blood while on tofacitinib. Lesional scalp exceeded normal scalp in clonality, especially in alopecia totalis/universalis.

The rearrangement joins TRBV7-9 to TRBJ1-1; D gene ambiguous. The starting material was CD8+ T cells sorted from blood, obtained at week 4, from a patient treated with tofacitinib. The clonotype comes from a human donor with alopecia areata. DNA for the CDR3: TGTGCCAGCAGCGTCACCCCTGAAGCTTTCTTT. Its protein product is CASSVTPEAFF.